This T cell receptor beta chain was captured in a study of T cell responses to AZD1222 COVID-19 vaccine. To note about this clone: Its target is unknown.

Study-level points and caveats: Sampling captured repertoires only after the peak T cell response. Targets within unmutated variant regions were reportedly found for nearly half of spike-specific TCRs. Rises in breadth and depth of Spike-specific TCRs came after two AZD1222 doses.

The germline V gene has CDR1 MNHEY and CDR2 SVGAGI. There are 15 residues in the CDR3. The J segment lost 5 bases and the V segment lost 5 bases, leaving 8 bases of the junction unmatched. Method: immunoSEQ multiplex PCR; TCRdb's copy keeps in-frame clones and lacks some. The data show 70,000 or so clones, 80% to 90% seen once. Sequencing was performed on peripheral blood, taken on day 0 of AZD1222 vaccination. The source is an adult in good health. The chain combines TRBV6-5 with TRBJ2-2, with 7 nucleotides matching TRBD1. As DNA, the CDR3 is TGTGCCAGCAGTAGAGACAGGGTAGCAACCGGGGAGCTGTTTTTT. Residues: CASSRDRVATGELFF.